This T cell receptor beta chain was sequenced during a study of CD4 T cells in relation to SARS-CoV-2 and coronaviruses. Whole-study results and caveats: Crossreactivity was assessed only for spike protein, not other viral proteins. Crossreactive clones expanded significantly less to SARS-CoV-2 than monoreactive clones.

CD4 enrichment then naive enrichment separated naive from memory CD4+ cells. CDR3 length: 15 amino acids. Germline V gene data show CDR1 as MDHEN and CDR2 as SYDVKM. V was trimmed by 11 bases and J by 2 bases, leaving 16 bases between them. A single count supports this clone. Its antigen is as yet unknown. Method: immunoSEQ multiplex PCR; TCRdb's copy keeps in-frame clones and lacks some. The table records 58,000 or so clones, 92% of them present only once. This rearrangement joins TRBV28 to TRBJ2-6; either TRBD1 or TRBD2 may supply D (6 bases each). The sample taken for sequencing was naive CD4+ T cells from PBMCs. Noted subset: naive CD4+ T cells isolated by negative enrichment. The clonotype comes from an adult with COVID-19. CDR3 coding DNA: TGTGCCGCAAAACAGGGAGGCACTGGGGCCAACGTCCTGACTTTC. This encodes CAAKQGGTGANVLTF.